This TCR beta chain derives from a study of T cells in Graves' hyperthyroidism and ophthalmopathy. Study information: The authors collected peripheral blood at initial diagnosis, before any treatment.

CDR3 length equals 18 residues. Germline V gene sequence: CDR1 MNHEY, CDR2 SMNVEV (reference sequence). V dropped 3 bases and J dropped 1; count of bases not matched to a gene: 9. Study conclusions and caveats: Separation of ophthalmopathy from stable hyperthyroidism was achieved by a 13 V-J model.

An absence of ophthalmopathy progression within 18 months meant stable Graves' hyperthyroidism. These patients, aged 18 to 65, had recently diagnosed hyperthyroidism lasting under 2 months. Amplification targeted TCR beta CDR3 regions from RNA transcripts. A first-round RT-PCR of the TCR CDR3 used the HTBI primer set. A single record per CDR3 protein comes from TCRdb applying MiXCR to the multiplex PCR reads. The sample shows about 700,000 distinct CDR3 sequences, around 15% of them seen only once. There are many counts of this clonotype. What it recognizes is unknown. This TCR came from a woman aged 18-29 years with Graves' hyperthyroidism. The V call is TRBV27, the J call TRBJ2-3; 11 nucleotides agree with TRBD2. The sample consisted of blood. CDR3 in amino acids: CASSFLTSGRGGTDTQYF. The DNA for the CDR3 is TGTGCCAGCAGTTTTTTAACTAGCGGGAGAGGGGGCACAGATACGCAGTATTTT.